This T cell receptor (beta chain) is from a study of graft-versus-host responses after intestinal transplantation. Produced via immunoSEQ multiplex PCR; TCRdb's table is partial and in-frame only. In the table there are under 20,000 clones, around 38% of which are singletons. This clone was seen more than once but under ten times. CDR1 is MNHNS and CDR2 is SASEGT in the germline V gene. Trimming cost V 6 bases and J 2 bases, with 11 bases left between them. The CDR3 spans 15 residues. Responders that carried the CFSE label, approximately 200,000 of them, were plated with approximately 200,000 irradiated, violet-dye-labeled stimulator cells.

The source of this sequence is a human patient who received an intestinal transplant. This sample comprised alloreactive CD4+ T cells from a mixed lymphocyte reaction culture, obtained before intestinal transplant. Subset defined: CFSE-low proliferating T cells sorted from approximately six-day pre-transplant mixed lymphocyte reaction (GvH or HvG direction). The chain employs TRBV6-1 and TRBJ2-6, with a possible D match to TRBD1 (6 bases). For the CDR3, the DNA is TGTGCCAGCAGCCAACAGGGCGCTGGGGCCAACGTCCTGACTTTC. Amino acids: CASSQQGAGANVLTF.